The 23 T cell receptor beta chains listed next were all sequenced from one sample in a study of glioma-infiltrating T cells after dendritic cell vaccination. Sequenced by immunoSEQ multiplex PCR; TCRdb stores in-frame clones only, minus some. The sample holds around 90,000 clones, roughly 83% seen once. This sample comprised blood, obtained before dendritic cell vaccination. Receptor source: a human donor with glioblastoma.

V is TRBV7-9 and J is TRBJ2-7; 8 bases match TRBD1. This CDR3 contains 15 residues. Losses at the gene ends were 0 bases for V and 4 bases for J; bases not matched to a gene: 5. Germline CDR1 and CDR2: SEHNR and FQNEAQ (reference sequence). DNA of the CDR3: TGTGCCAGCAGCTTAGCGTCGGGGACAGGTTACGAGCAGTACTTC. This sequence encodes CASSLASGTGYEQYF.

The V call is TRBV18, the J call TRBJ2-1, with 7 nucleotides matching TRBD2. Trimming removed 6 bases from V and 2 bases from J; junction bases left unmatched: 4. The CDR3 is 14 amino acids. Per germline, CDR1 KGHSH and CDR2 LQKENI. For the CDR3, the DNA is TGTGCCAGCTCCGGACTAGGCGCCTACAATGAGCAGTTCTTC. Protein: CASSGLGAYNEQFF.

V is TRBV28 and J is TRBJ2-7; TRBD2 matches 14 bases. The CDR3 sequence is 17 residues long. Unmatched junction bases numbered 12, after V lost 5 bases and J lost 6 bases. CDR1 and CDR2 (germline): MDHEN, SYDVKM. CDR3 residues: CASSLVGLAGEEIEQYF. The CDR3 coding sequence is TGTGCCAGCAGTCTCGTGGGACTAGCGGGAGAGGAGATCGAGCAGTACTTC.

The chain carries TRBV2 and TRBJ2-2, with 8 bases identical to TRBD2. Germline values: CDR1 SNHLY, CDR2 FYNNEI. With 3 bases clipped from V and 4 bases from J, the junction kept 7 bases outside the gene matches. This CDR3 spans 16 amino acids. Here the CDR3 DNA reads TGTGCCAGCAGTGACGAGCGGGGGCGAAGCACCGGGGAGCTGTTTTTT. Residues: CASSDERGRSTGELFF.

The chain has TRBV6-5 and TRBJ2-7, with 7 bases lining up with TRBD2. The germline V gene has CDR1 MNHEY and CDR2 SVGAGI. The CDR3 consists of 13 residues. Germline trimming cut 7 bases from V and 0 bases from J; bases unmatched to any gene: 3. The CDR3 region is CASIGGVSYEQYF. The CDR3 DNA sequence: TGTGCCAGCATTGGGGGGGTCTCCTACGAGCAGTACTTC.

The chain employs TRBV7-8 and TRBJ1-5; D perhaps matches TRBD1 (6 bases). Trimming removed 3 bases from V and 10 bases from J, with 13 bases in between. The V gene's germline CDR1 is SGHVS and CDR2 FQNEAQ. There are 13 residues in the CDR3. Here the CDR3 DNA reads TGTGCCAGCAGCTTGCAAGAACAGGGTCCCCAGCATTTT. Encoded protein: CASSLQEQGPQHF.

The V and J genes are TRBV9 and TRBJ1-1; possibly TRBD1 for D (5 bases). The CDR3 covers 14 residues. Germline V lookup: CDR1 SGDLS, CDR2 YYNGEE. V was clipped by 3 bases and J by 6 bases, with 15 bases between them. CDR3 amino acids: CASSATMGGSEAFF. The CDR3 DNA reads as TGTGCCAGCAGCGCTACTATGGGGGGTTCTGAAGCTTTCTTT. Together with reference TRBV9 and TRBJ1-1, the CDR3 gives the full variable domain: DSGVTQTPKHLITATGQRVTLRCSPRSGDLSVYWYQQSLDQGLQFLIQYYNGEERAKGNILERFSAQQFPDLHSELNLSSLELGDSALYFCASSATMGGSEAFFGQGTRLTVV.

The CDR3 sequence: CASSFDRQNEQFF. CDR3 sequence (DNA): TGTGCCAGCAGCTTCGACAGGCAAAATGAGCAGTTCTTC. This chain connects TRBV7-8 to TRBJ2-1; possibly TRBD1 for D (6 bases). Trimming left V 3 bases short and J 7 bases short, with 10 bases between. From germline, CDR1 is SGHVS and CDR2 FQNEAQ. The CDR3 runs to 13 residues. The full variable domain, with the rest looked up from reference TRBV7-8 and TRBJ2-1, is GAGVSQSPRYKVAKRGQDVALRCDPISGHVSLFWYQQALGQGPEFLTYFQNEAQLDKSGLPSDRFFAERPEGSVSTLKIQRTQQEDSAVYLCASSFDRQNEQFFGPGTRLTVL.

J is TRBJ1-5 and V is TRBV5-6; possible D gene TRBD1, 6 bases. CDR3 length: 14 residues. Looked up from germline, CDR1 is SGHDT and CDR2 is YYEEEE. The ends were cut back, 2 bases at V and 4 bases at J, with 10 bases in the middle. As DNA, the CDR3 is TGTGCCAGCAGCTTCCGACAGGTGAATCAGCCCCAGCATTTT. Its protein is CASSFRQVNQPQHF.

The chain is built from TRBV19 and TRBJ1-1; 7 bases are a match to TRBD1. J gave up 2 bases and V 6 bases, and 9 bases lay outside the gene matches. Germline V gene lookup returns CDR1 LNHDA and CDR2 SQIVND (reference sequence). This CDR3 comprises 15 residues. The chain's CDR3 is CASSKRGQLNTEAFF. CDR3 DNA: TGTGCCAGTAGCAAACGGGGACAGCTAAACACTGAAGCTTTCTTT.

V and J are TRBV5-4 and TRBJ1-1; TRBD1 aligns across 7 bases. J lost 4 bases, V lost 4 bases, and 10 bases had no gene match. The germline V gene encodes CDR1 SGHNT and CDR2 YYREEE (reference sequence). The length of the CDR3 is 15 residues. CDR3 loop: CASSGYRGAGTEAFF. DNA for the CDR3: TGTGCCAGCAGCGGATACAGGGGCGCGGGCACTGAAGCTTTCTTT.

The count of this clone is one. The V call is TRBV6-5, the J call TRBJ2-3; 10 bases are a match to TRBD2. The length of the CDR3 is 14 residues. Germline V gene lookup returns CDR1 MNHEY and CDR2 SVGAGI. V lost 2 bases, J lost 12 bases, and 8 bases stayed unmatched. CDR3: CASSYDLGLAAQYF. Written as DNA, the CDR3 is TGTGCCAGCAGTTACGACCTCGGACTAGCGGCCCAGTATTTT.

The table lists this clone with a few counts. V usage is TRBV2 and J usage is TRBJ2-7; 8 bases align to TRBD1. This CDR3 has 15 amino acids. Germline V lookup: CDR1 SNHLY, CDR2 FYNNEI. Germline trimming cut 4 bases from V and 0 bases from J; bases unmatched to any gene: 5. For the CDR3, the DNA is TGTGCCAGCAGTGGTTTAACAGGGGGCTCCTACGAGCAGTACTTC. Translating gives CASSGLTGGSYEQYF.

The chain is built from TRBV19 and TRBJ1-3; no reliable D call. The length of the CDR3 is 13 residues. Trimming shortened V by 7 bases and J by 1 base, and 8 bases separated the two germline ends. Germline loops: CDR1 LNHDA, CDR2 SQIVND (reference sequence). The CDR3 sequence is CASTGSSGNTIYF. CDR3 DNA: TGTGCCAGTACGGGGTCGTCTGGAAACACCATATATTTT.

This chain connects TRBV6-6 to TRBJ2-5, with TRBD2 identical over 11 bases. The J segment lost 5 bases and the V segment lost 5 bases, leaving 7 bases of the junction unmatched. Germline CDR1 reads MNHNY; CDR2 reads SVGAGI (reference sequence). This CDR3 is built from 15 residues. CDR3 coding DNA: TGTGCCAGCAGTGTTACTAGCGGGGGCGGGGAGACCCAGTACTTC. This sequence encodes CASSVTSGGGETQYF.

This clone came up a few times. CDR3 DNA: TGTGCCATCAGTGAGTCGGGCAGTAACTATGGCTACACCTTC. Encoded protein: CAISESGSNYGYTF. The chain joins TRBV10-3 to TRBJ1-2; no reliable D call. Trimming removed 0 bases from V and 1 base from J, with 6 bases in between. The CDR3 is made up of 14 amino acids. CDR1 and CDR2 from the germline V gene are ENHRY and SYGVKD.

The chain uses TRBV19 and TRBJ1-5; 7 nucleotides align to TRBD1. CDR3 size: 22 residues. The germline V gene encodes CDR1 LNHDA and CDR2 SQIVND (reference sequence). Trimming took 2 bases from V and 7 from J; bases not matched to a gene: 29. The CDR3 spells CASSILSFLSSGSLQGFQPQHF. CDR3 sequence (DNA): TGTGCCAGTAGTATACTCAGTTTCCTCTCCTCCGGGTCCTTACAGGGGTTCCAGCCCCAGCATTTT.

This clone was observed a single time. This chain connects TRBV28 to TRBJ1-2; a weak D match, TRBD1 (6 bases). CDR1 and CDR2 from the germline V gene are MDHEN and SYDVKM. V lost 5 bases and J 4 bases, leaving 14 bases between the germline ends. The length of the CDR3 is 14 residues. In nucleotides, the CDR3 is TGTGCCAGCAGTCCCCATGACAGGTTCTATGGCTACACCTTC. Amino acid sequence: CASSPHDRFYGYTF.

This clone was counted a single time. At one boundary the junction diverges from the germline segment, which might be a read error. In DNA, the CDR3 is TGTGCCAGCAGTGTAAACAGGGGGTTGGGTCACTTC. Its protein is CASSVNRGLGHF. The rearrangement uses TRBV28 and TRBJ2-7; TRBD1 matches at 8 bases. From germline, CDR1 is MDHEN and CDR2 SYDVKM. The CDR3 is 12 residues long.

The CDR3, as DNA: TGTGCCAGCAGCGGGCTAGCGGGGGGATCCTACGAGCAGTACTTC. It encodes CASSGLAGGSYEQYF. The rearrangement uses TRBV14 and TRBJ2-7, with 11 bases lining up with TRBD2. Unmatched junction bases numbered 4, after V lost 5 bases and J lost 1 base. The germline V gene encodes CDR1 SGHDN and CDR2 FVKESK. CDR3 length equals 15 residues. The whole variable domain, remainder taken from reference TRBV14 and TRBJ2-7, is EAGVTQFPSHSVIEKGQTVTLRCDPISGHDNLYWYRRVMGKEIKFLLHFVKESKQDESGMPNNRFLAERTGGTYSTLKVQPAELEDSGVYFCASSGLAGGSYEQYFGPGTRLTVT.

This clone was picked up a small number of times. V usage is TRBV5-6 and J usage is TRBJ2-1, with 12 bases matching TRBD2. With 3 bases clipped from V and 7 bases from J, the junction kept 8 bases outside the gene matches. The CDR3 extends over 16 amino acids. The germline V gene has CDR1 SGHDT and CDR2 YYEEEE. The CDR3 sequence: CASSSLGLAGGNEQFF. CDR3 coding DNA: TGTGCCAGCAGCTCCCTAGGCCTAGCGGGGGGGAATGAGCAGTTCTTC.

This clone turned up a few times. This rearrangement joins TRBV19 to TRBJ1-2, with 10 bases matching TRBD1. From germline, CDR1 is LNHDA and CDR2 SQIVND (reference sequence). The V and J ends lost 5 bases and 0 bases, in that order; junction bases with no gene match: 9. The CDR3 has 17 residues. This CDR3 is CASSRDSGTGANYGYTF. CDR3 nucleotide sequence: TGTGCCAGTAGTCGAGACTCCGGGACAGGGGCTAACTATGGCTACACCTTC.

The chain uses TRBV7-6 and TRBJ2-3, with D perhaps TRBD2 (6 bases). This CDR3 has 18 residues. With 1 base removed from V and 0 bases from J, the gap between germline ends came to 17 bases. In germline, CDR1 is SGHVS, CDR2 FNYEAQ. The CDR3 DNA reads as TGTGCCAGCAGCTTAGAATCCCACCTTAGCGGTAGCACAGATACGCAGTATTTT. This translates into CASSLESHLSGSTDTQYF.